The next 20 T cell receptor beta chains were all read from a single sample in a study of blood T cell repertoires in COVID-19. Data came from immunoSEQ multiplex PCR; TCRdb stores just in-frame clones and leaves some out. The sample lists fewer than 100,000 clones; approximately 90% were seen once. Sequencing used peripheral blood. These receptors originate from a human donor in a cohort sampled during active COVID-19.

This chain uses TRBV5-1 with TRBJ2-7; 8 bases map to TRBD2. Per the germline V gene, CDR1 is SGHRS and CDR2 is YFSETQ. This CDR3 region has 15 residues. V gave up 0 bases and J gave up 6 bases; unmatched junction bases: 8. As DNA, the CDR3 is TGCGCCAGCAGCTTGGTGGCGGGGGGAATGGGCGAGCAGTACTTC. Its translation: CASSLVAGGMGEQYF.

The rearrangement joins TRBV7-2 to TRBJ2-7; 13 bases align to TRBD2. Germline CDR1 reads SGHTA; CDR2 reads FQGNSA. This CDR3 region has 18 residues. Germline trimming cut 1 base from V and 4 bases from J; bases unmatched to any gene: 10. The chain's CDR3 is CASSLGTSGRAGWYEQYF. CDR3 nucleotide sequence: TGTGCCAGCAGCTTAGGCACTAGCGGGAGGGCCGGGTGGTACGAGCAGTACTTC.

This chain connects TRBV7-3 to TRBJ1-1; 8 positions match TRBD1. Germline CDR1 SGHTA, CDR2 FQGTGA. The V gene end was trimmed by 4 bases and the J gene end by 4 bases; junction bases not matched to a gene: 5. This CDR3 region has 14 residues. CDR3: CASSSQGAGTEAFF. The CDR3 DNA reads TGTGCCAGCAGCTCTCAGGGGGCAGGCACTGAAGCTTTCTTT. Complete variable domain (other parts from reference TRBV7-3 and TRBJ1-1): GAGVSQTPSNKVTEKGKYVELRCDPISGHTALYWYRQSLGQGPEFLIYFQGTGAADDSGLPNDRFFAVRPEGSVSTLKIQRTERGDSAVYLCASSSQGAGTEAFFGQGTRLTVV.

This clone was recorded only once. As DNA, the CDR3 is TGCGCCAGCAGCCCCGGGACAGGCCATTATACGCAGTATTTT. It codes for CASSPGTGHYTQYF. The chain carries TRBV4-1 and TRBJ2-3; 8 nucleotides align to TRBD1. Germline values: CDR1 MGHRA, CDR2 YSYEKL. This CDR3 comprises 14 residues. J was trimmed by 7 bases and V by 4 bases; bases with no gene match: 7.

The chain links TRBV5-4 to TRBJ1-6; 9 nucleotides align to TRBD1. The germline V gene encodes CDR1 SGHNT and CDR2 YYREEE (reference sequence). The CDR3 consists of 15 residues. J was trimmed by 10 bases and V by 4 bases; bases with no gene match: 9. Written as DNA, the CDR3 is TGTGCCAGCAGCCCGGGACAGGGTACTAGGTCACCCCTCCACTTT. Translation: CASSPGQGTRSPLHF. The full variable domain, its missing parts supplied by reference TRBV5-4 and TRBJ1-6, is ETGVTQSPTHLIKTRGQQVTLRCSSQSGHNTVSWYQQALGQGPQFIFQYYREEENGRGNFPPRFSGLQFPNYSSELNVNALELDDSALYLCASSPGQGTRSPLHFGNGTRLTVT.

The J gene is TRBJ2-1, the V gene TRBV27, with 8 bases aligning to TRBD2. This CDR3 is 14 amino acids long. The junction had 8 bases not matched to a gene; V was cut back by 6 bases and J by 7 bases. From germline, CDR1 is MNHEY and CDR2 SMNVEV (reference sequence). CDR3 sequence reads: CASRTAGEVNEQFF. The CDR3, as DNA: TGTGCCAGCAGAACAGCGGGAGAGGTAAATGAGCAGTTCTTC.

The chain joins TRBV12-5 to TRBJ1-3, with 8 positions matching TRBD1. The CDR3 is 15 residues long. Germline CDR1 is LGHNT and CDR2 is FRNRAP. Trimming cost V 2 bases and J 4 bases; bases outside gene matches: 4. CDR3 sequence (DNA): TGTGCTAGTGGTTTGCAGGGGGCTGGGGGAAACACCATATATTTT. Translation: CASGLQGAGGNTIYF. Combining the CDR3 with reference TRBV12-5 and TRBJ1-3 gives the whole variable domain DARVTQTPRHKVTEMGQEVTMRCQPILGHNTVFWYRQTMMQGLELLAYFRNRAPLDDSGMPKDRFSAEMPDATLATLKIQPSEPRDSAVYFCASGLQGAGGNTIYFGEGSWLTVV.

V is TRBV28 and J is TRBJ1-2; possibly TRBD1 for D (6 bases). CDR1 and CDR2 from the germline V gene are MDHEN and SYDVKM. V lost 6 bases and J 4 bases, leaving 9 bases between the germline ends. The CDR3 length is 12 residues. The CDR3 is CASRQQGYGYTF. CDR3 coding DNA: TGTGCCAGCAGACAACAGGGCTATGGCTACACCTTC.

The chain employs TRBV19 and TRBJ1-2; D perhaps matches TRBD1 (6 bases). Trimming left V 6 bases short and J 3 bases short, with 14 bases between. Germline values: CDR1 LNHDA, CDR2 SQIVND (reference sequence). The CDR3 covers 14 residues. The CDR3 sequence is CASRGQGSYYGYTF. The DNA of the CDR3 is TGTGCCAGTAGGGGGCAGGGGAGTTACTATGGCTACACCTTC.

This chain joins TRBV7-2 and TRBJ1-4, with D perhaps matching TRBD1 (6 bases). Trimming left V 3 bases short and J 8 bases short, with 16 bases between. CDR1 and CDR2 (germline): SGHTA, FQGNSA. The CDR3 has 15 amino acids. CDR3 sequence (DNA): TGTGCCAGCAGCTTGGCTCAGGGGTTCAGGGAAAAACTGTTTTTT. The encoded protein is CASSLAQGFREKLFF.

The chain uses TRBV29-1 and TRBJ1-1; D gene uncertain. The CDR3 runs to 12 residues. V lost 7 bases to trimming and J lost 1 base, with 10 bases between them. The V gene's germline CDR1 is SQVTM and CDR2 ANQGSEA. The CDR3, as DNA: TGCAGCGGCGGTCGGGGGAACACTGAAGCTTTCTTT. Protein: CSGGRGNTEAFF.

The chain carries TRBV28 and TRBJ1-2; no clear D gene. The germline V and J ends were trimmed by 3 bases and 5 bases, with 16 bases remaining between them. This CDR3 contains 15 residues. The germline gives CDR1 MDHEN, CDR2 SYDVKM. CDR3 amino acids: CASSLAGGEGYGYTF. Here the CDR3 DNA reads TGTGCCAGCAGTTTGGCGGGTGGCGAAGGATATGGCTACACCTTC.

J is TRBJ1-4 and V is TRBV3-1 (or the pseudogene TRBV3-2); possible D gene TRBD1, 5 bases. The CDR3 runs to 13 residues. The germline V gene encodes CDR1 LGHDT and CDR2 YNNKEL (reference sequence). With 4 bases removed from V and 8 bases from J, the gap between germline ends came to 11 bases. The CDR3 spells CASSPGTGEKLFF. For the CDR3, the DNA is TGTGCCAGCAGCCCGGGGACTGGGGAAAAACTGTTTTTT.

The V call is TRBV29-1, the J call TRBJ2-1; TRBD1 matches 12 bases. The germline gives CDR1 SQVTM, CDR2 ANQGSEA. Unmatched junction bases numbered 4, after V lost 6 bases and J lost 10 bases. The length of the CDR3 is 12 residues. The CDR3 DNA reads as TGCAGCGTGGGACAGGGGGCTCGGGAGCAGTTCTTC. Amino acid sequence: CSVGQGAREQFF.

This chain joins TRBV18 and TRBJ2-2; 8 nucleotides match TRBD1. The CDR3 spans 14 residues. The V segment lost 3 bases and the J segment 6 bases; nucleotides outside the gene matches: 3. Per the germline V gene, CDR1 is KGHSH and CDR2 is LQKENI. This CDR3 is CASSPSGGPGELFF. CDR3 sequence (DNA): TGTGCCAGCTCACCTTCAGGGGGCCCCGGGGAGCTGTTTTTT.

This chain uses TRBV7-2 with TRBJ2-5; TRBD1 agrees at 8 bases. V gave up 5 bases and J gave up 5 bases; unmatched junction bases: 10. The germline V gene encodes CDR1 SGHTA and CDR2 FQGNSA. The CDR3 is 15 residues long. The CDR3 region is CASSPWTGSKETQYF. The CDR3 DNA reads as TGTGCCAGCAGCCCCTGGACAGGGTCTAAGGAGACCCAGTACTTC.

This sequence joins TRBV18 and TRBJ1-2; TRBD1 is a possible D gene (6 bases). Trimming stripped 5 bases from V and 5 bases from J, with 15 bases between. Germline assignment: CDR1 KGHSH and CDR2 LQKENI. CDR3 size: 14 residues. CDR3 region: CASSSGAQGYGYTF. Written as DNA, the CDR3 is TGTGCCAGCTCATCAGGGGCGCAGGGGTATGGCTACACCTTC.

V is TRBV7-9 and J is TRBJ2-5; the match to TRBD1 covers 9 bases. The CDR3 covers 16 residues. The V gene end was trimmed by 4 bases and the J gene end by 5 bases; junction bases not matched to a gene: 11. In germline, CDR1 is SEHNR, CDR2 FQNEAQ (reference sequence). The chain's CDR3 is CASSSFQQGAGETQYF. For the CDR3, the DNA is TGTGCCAGCAGCTCCTTCCAACAGGGGGCGGGGGAGACCCAGTACTTC.

This clone was observed a handful of times. The genes are TRBV7-6 and TRBJ2-1, with D perhaps matching TRBD2 (6 bases). Trimming took 1 base from V and 4 from J, leaving 14 bases between them. This CDR3 contains 16 residues. Germline V gene data show CDR1 as SGHVS and CDR2 as FNYEAQ. CDR3 DNA sequence: TGTGCCAGCAGCTTAGTCGGGGGATACGGGTACAATGAGCAGTTCTTC. Protein sequence: CASSLVGGYGYNEQFF.

The rearrangement uses TRBV19 and TRBJ1-3; TRBD1 is a possible D gene (5 bases). The germline CDR1 and CDR2 sequences are LNHDA and SQIVND (reference sequence). The CDR3 sequence is 14 residues long. V was shortened by 5 bases and J by 4 bases, with 12 bases between the two germline ends. For the CDR3, the DNA is TGTGCCAGTAGTCATCAGGGCTTCGGAAACACCATATATTTT. This translates into CASSHQGFGNTIYF.